A selection of T cell receptor beta chains follows, all from one sample in a study of T cell repertoires in cytomegalovirus infection. Their target antigens are unknown. TCRdb used MiXCR to reprocess the reads, holding one entry per CDR3 protein. The sample lists hundreds of thousands of distinct CDR3 sequences; about a third were seen once. Sample: cultured CD8+ T cells from PBMCs, taken from culture after CMV antigen stimulation. The origin of the receptors is a human donor in good health (CMV status not recorded). Some clones in this sample may be carry-over from other donors' samples. Each CDR3 is given with its conserved first and last residue. A D gene is named only where the DNA matches it firmly. Rows may omit the clone size; those that give it use once, few, many or a size class.

d_gene	abundance	j_gene	v_gene	CDR3nt	CDR3aa
TRBD1	NA	TRBJ1-4	TRBV7-6	TGTGCCAGCAGCTTAGGGACAGGGGAGACAAAACTGTTTTTT	CASSLGTGETKLFF
NA	NA	TRBJ2-2	TRBV7-2	TGTGCCAGCAGCTTAGAGGGGGACTTCTATGGGGAGCTGTTTTTT	CASSLEGDFYGELFF
TRBD1	NA	TRBJ1-2	TRBV7-6	TGTACCAGCAGCTTAGCGAAGGACAGGGGCTTCTACCTAGACTATGGCTACACCTTC	CTSSLAKDRGFYLDYGYTF
NA	many	TRBJ2-5	TRBV6-1	TGTGCCAGCAGTGAAGGGACAGCGTACCAAGAGACCCAGTACTTC	CASSEGTAYQETQYF
NA	NA	TRBJ2-7	TRBV20-1	TGCAGTGCTAGGGAGGGCAAGAGATACGAGCAGTACTTC	CSAREGKRYEQYF
TRBD2	few	TRBJ2-1	TRBV7-9	TGTGCCAGCAGTCTCGCGGGGGAACCACCGTACAATGAGCAGTTCTTC	CASSLAGEPPYNEQFF
NA	NA	TRBJ1-5	TRBV6-1	TGTGCCAGCAGGAGGAGCCATAGCAATCAGCCCCAGCATTTT	CASRRSHSNQPQHF
NA	few	TRBJ2-7	TRBV7-9	TGTGCCAGCAGCTTGGGCTTGGGGTACTACGAGCAGTACTTC	CASSLGLGYYEQYF
NA	NA	TRBJ2-2	TRBV11-2	TGTGCCAGCAGCTTCATTATAGAACCCACCGGGGAGCTGTTTTTT	CASSFIIEPTGELFF
NA	many	TRBJ2-2	TRBV10-2	TGCGCCAGCAGTGAGTCCAGTGCCGGGGAGCTGTTTTTT	CASSESSAGELFF
NA	few	TRBJ2-5	TRBV27	TGTGCCAGCAGTTTATTAGGGCAAGGGCTTCCAGAGACCCAGTACTTC	CASSLLGQGLPETQYF
NA	many	TRBJ2-3	TRBV7-6	TGTGCCAGCAGCATGGGACTTCTCACAGATACGCAGTATTTT	CASSMGLLTDTQYF
TRBD1	few	TRBJ1-5	TRBV6-1	TGTGCCAGCAGTGGTAGAGGGACAGACAATCAGCCCCAGCATTTT	CASSGRGTDNQPQHF
TRBD2	NA	TRBJ2-3	TRBV3-1	TGTGCCAGCAGCCAAGAGTCGGGACTAGCGGGGGTTGACGCTACGCAGTATTTT	CASSQESGLAGVDATQYF
NA	many	TRBJ2-7	TRBV7-8	TGTGCCAGCAGCTTAGAACCTAGCGCGAACTACGAGCAGTACTTC	CASSLEPSANYEQYF
NA	NA	TRBJ2-3	TRBV4-3	TGCGCCAGCAGCCAAGAAATTACAGGGACCTGGGAGGATACGCAGTATTTT	CASSQEITGTWEDTQYF
TRBD1	few	TRBJ1-6	TRBV4-2	TGTGCCAGCAGCCCCAGGACAGGGTCTTGGTCACCCCTCCACTTT	CASSPRTGSWSPLHF
NA	many	TRBJ2-5	TRBV2	TGTGCCAGCAGTGAGGTAGAGAGGGTAGAGACCCAGTACTTC	CASSEVERVETQYF
NA	many	TRBJ1-6	TRBV7-2	TGTGCCAGCAGCAGCCGGTTGCGGGGCCGGTCACCCCTCCACTTT	CASSSRLRGRSPLHF
NA	NA	TRBJ1-5	TRBV6-6	TGTGCCAGCAGTTATCTTTCCCCTTCAAATCAGCCCCAGCATTTT	CASSYLSPSNQPQHF
NA	NA	TRBJ2-3	TRBV6-2/TRBV6-3	TGTGCCAGCAATGGTCCGCGTCGCACAGATACGCAGTATTTT	CASNGPRRTDTQYF
NA	few	TRBJ1-1	TRBV12-3/TRBV12-4	TGTGCCAGCAGTTTTGGGTTGTCCACTGAAGCTTTCTTT	CASSFGLSTEAFF
NA	few	TRBJ1-1	TRBV28	TGTGCCAGCAGTTTCGCGACCGCCTCTGAAGCTTTCTTT	CASSFATASEAFF
NA	many	TRBJ1-5	TRBV7-8	TGTGCCAGCAGCACCGAGGGACATTATAGCAATCAGCCCCAGCATTTT	CASSTEGHYSNQPQHF
TRBD1	NA	TRBJ1-2	TRBV5-6	TGTGCCAGCAGCGATGGACAGGGAAGGGATGGCTACACCTTC	CASSDGQGRDGYTF
TRBD1	NA	TRBJ1-2	TRBV6-1	TGTGCCAGCGAAGACAGGGCAACCCTCTATGGCTACACCTTC	CASEDRATLYGYTF
NA	NA	TRBJ2-5	TRBV19	TGTGCCAGTAGGGTCTCGGCGTACCAAGAGACCCAGTACTTC	CASRVSAYQETQYF
TRBD2	NA	TRBJ2-1	TRBV9	TGTGCCAGCAGCGTCGCTTCTTGGCTAGCGGGGGAGTACGGTGAGCAGTTCTTC	CASSVASWLAGEYGEQFF
NA	NA	TRBJ1-4	TRBV4-2	TGTGCCAGCAGCCAAGATCGTCTAGTCTCAAATGAAAAACTGTTTTTT	CASSQDRLVSNEKLFF
NA	NA	TRBJ1-5	TRBV19	TGTGCCAGTAGTATAGATCCAGTGAAACCCCAGCATTTT	CASSIDPVKPQHF
NA	many	TRBJ1-1	TRBV7-2	TGTGCCAGCAGCTGGGGGGACACTGAAGCTTTCTTT	CASSWGDTEAFF
NA	NA	TRBJ1-1	TRBV6-2/TRBV6-3	TGTGCCAGCAGCACCGGAGGAGATCTCTATTACACTGAAGCTTTCTTT	CASSTGGDLYYTEAFF
NA	few	TRBJ1-2	TRBV4-1	TGCGCCAGCAGCCAAGAACCCCCCGGCCATGGCTACACCTTC	CASSQEPPGHGYTF
NA	NA	TRBJ2-5	TRBV6-2/TRBV6-3	TGTGCCAGCAGCCAAGGAGGGCAGGAGCAGGGGAACCAAGAGACCCAGTACTTC	CASSQGGQEQGNQETQYF
NA	NA	TRBJ1-4	TRBV28	TGTGCCAACAGTTCGACAGGACTAACAACTAATGAAAAACTGTTTTTT	CANSSTGLTTNEKLFF
NA	NA	TRBJ2-5	TRBV18	TGTGCCAGCTCACCACCCTCAGGGAGAAGGTACTTC	CASSPPSGRRYF
NA	NA	TRBJ1-2	TRBV12-3/TRBV12-4	TGTGCCAGCAGTTTAGGTCCAGAGTCAACCTTC	CASSLGPESTF